This T cell receptor (beta chain) was observed in a study of a mutant IDH1 vaccine in newly diagnosed glioma. The CDR3 has 18 residues. Deletions cut 5 bases from V and 2 bases from J, with 24 bases between. Germline V gene sequence: CDR1 SNHLY, CDR2 FYNNEI. In this sample, this clone turned up a few times. The antigen is not known. The table came from immunoSEQ multiplex PCR; TCRdb's copy has only in-frame clones and leaves some out. The sample includes about 38,000 clones, approximately 80% of them seen just once. The time point here: week 5, during vaccination. Vaccination comprised doses that each held 300 ug of mutant IDH1 20-mer peptide, plus topical imiquimod. Each of the donors came in with new WHO grade 3 or 4 astrocytomas that were IDH1-mutant and ATRX-lost.

This sequence was found in a middle-aged man with glioma. Sequenced here: PBMCs, sampled from a glioma patient whose treatment included an IDH1 peptide vaccine. This chain links TRBV2 with TRBJ1-2, with D possibly being TRBD1 (5 bases). CDR3 loop: CASSPSFAGGVGNYGYTF. The DNA for the CDR3 is TGTGCCAGCAGTCCCTCCTTCGCGGGGGGGGTAGGAAACTATGGCTACACCTTC.